A single sample gave rise to the 10 T cell receptor beta chains below, sequenced in a study of shared clonotypes between healthy human individuals. Data came from immunoSEQ multiplex PCR; TCRdb stores just in-frame clones and leaves some out. This table has over 400,000 clones, roughly 80% appearing once. Sequencing was carried out using PBMCs. The receptors shown here come from a woman in her 40s in good health. Some clones in this sample may be carry-over from other donors' samples.

The J gene is TRBJ2-7, the V gene TRBV4-3; 7 positions match TRBD2. J was trimmed by 6 bases and V by 0 bases; bases with no gene match: 8. Germline lookup yields CDR1 LGHNA and CDR2 YSLEER. The CDR3 extends over 15 amino acids. The chain's CDR3 is CASSQDRAGEGEQYF. The CDR3 nucleotides read TGCGCCAGCAGCCAAGATCGGGCGGGAGAAGGCGAGCAGTACTTC.

This clone was found a few times. The CDR3 bases are TGCGCCAGCAGCCAACAACGGAATATGAACACTGAAGCTTTCTTT. Its protein product is CASSQQRNMNTEAFF. The rearrangement links TRBV4-1 to TRBJ1-1, with unresolved D. Trimming took off 2 bases at V and 0 bases at J, with 10 bases between the two ends. Germline CDR1 MGHRA, CDR2 YSYEKL. The CDR3 covers 15 residues.

J is TRBJ2-5 and V is TRBV6-1; D not resolved. This CDR3 has 12 residues. The germline V and J ends were trimmed by 6 bases and 4 bases, with 9 bases remaining between them. Germline loops: CDR1 MNHNS, CDR2 SASEGT. CDR3 loop: CASRALLETQYF. The CDR3 nucleotides are TGTGCCAGCAGGGCCCTCCTAGAGACCCAGTACTTC.

V and J are TRBV27 and TRBJ1-5; no reliable D call. Germline CDR1 is MNHEY and CDR2 is SMNVEV (reference sequence). This CDR3 has 13 amino acids. Trimming took 2 bases from V and 1 from J, leaving 3 bases between them. CDR3 nucleotides: TGTGCCAGCAGTTTACGAAGCAATCAGCCCCAGCATTTT. It codes for CASSLRSNQPQHF.

The rearrangement uses TRBV7-2 and TRBJ1-1; the D is unclear. Trimming took off 3 bases at V and 7 bases at J, with 12 bases between the two ends. Germline CDR1 reads SGHTA; CDR2 reads FQGNSA. The CDR3 has 13 residues. The CDR3 protein is CASSLGMEGEAFF. CDR3 DNA: TGTGCCAGCAGCTTGGGCATGGAAGGTGAAGCTTTCTTT.

The gene calls are TRBV28 and TRBJ2-7, with 9 bases matching TRBD2. V was pared by 2 bases and J by 1 base, with 3 bases of the junction left unmatched. Germline V lookup: CDR1 MDHEN, CDR2 SYDVKM. The CDR3 contains 15 residues. In DNA, the CDR3 is TGTGCCAGCAGTTTAGCCCTAGCGGGGTCCTACGAGCAGTACTTC. It yields the protein CASSLALAGSYEQYF.

In regard to this clone: This likely stems from a read error, as it lies one base from a far larger clone. This sample also contains other DNA sequences that code for the same CDR3. The rearrangement uses TRBV4-1 and TRBJ2-6, with 10 nucleotides matching TRBD1. The CDR3 covers 22 residues. The germline V gene encodes CDR1 MGHRA and CDR2 YSYEKL. Here the CDR3 DNA reads TGCGCCAGCAGCCAGGGTACAGGACAGGGGGTGGTCGTAATCTCTGGTGCCAACGTCCTGACTTTC. This sequence encodes CASSQGTGQGVVVISGANVLTF.

The genes are TRBV9 and TRBJ2-2, with TRBD1 matching over 7 bases. The V and J ends lost 3 bases and 4 bases, in that order; junction bases with no gene match: 3. Looked up from germline, CDR1 is SGDLS and CDR2 is YYNGEE. The CDR3 length is 14 residues. The CDR3 here is CASSGGQATGELFF. Here the CDR3 DNA reads TGTGCCAGCAGCGGAGGACAGGCCACCGGGGAGCTGTTTTTT.

The J gene is TRBJ2-5, the V gene TRBV10-2; 11 bases match TRBD2. Unmatched junction bases numbered 5, after V lost 6 bases and J lost 5 bases. This CDR3 has 14 residues. CDR1 is WSHSY and CDR2 is SAAADI in the germline V gene. Here the CDR3 reads CASRWGLAEETQYF. The CDR3 nucleotides read TGCGCCAGCAGATGGGGACTAGCGGAGGAGACCCAGTACTTC.

This clone was seen only a few times. The chain is built from TRBV5-4 and TRBJ1-1; D may be TRBD1 (6 bases). V lost 7 bases, J lost 3 bases, and 16 bases lay in between. This CDR3 region has 14 residues. The germline V gene encodes CDR1 SGHNT and CDR2 YYREEE (reference sequence). The CDR3 here is CASFRGGGHTEAFF. CDR3 bases: TGTGCCAGCTTTCGAGGCGGGGGGCACACTGAAGCTTTCTTT.